Listed below are T cell receptor beta chains from one sample, sequenced in a study of T cell responses to AZD1222 COVID-19 vaccine. This table comes from immunoSEQ multiplex PCR, and its TCRdb copy is limited to in-frame clones, with some not included. The repertoire consists of around 150,000 clones, with roughly 90% occurring once and the leading ten covering around 5.5%. The sample was peripheral blood, taken on day 0 of AZD1222 vaccination. Every receptor here comes from an adult in good health. Both conserved end residues are part of each CDR3. A D gene is named only where the DNA matches it firmly. A clone size is listed for some rows: how often the clone was seen (once, few, many), or a class if it is expanded.

d_call: TRBD2; j_call: TRBJ2-2; cdr3_length: 19; clone_size: .; v_call: TRBV4-1; cdr3_aa: CASSHQLTLAGGLTGELFF
d_call: TRBD2; j_call: TRBJ2-7; cdr3_length: 15; clone_size: .; v_call: TRBV5-1; cdr3_aa: CASSLTSGSTSEQYF
d_call: TRBD1; j_call: TRBJ1-6; cdr3_length: 15; clone_size: few; v_call: TRBV6-5; cdr3_aa: CASNDRALYNSPLHF
d_call: TRBD1; j_call: TRBJ1-2; cdr3_length: 13; clone_size: .; v_call: TRBV6-5; cdr3_aa: CASTTGLWYGYTF
d_call: .; j_call: TRBJ2-3; cdr3_length: 15; clone_size: .; v_call: TRBV4-2; cdr3_aa: CASSQDGGVTDTQYF
d_call: TRBD2; j_call: TRBJ2-1; cdr3_length: 15; clone_size: .; v_call: TRBV9; cdr3_aa: CASSVDPGGYNEQFF
d_call: .; j_call: TRBJ2-3; cdr3_length: 14; clone_size: few; v_call: TRBV6-6; cdr3_aa: CASSYSFSPDTQYF
d_call: .; j_call: TRBJ1-1; cdr3_length: 13; clone_size: .; v_call: TRBV11-2; cdr3_aa: CASSVRVNTEAFF
d_call: .; j_call: TRBJ1-4; cdr3_length: 14; clone_size: .; v_call: TRBV13; cdr3_aa: CASSLSAKDEKLFF
d_call: .; j_call: TRBJ1-1; cdr3_length: 13; clone_size: .; v_call: TRBV28; cdr3_aa: CASSLIRGTEAFF
d_call: .; j_call: TRBJ1-2; cdr3_length: 15; clone_size: once; v_call: TRBV5-1; cdr3_aa: CASSLSGDPNYGYTF
d_call: TRBD1; j_call: TRBJ1-1; cdr3_length: 14; clone_size: .; v_call: TRBV5-4; cdr3_aa: CASSLGQGGTEAFF
d_call: TRBD1; j_call: TRBJ1-4; cdr3_length: 13; clone_size: .; v_call: TRBV25-1; cdr3_aa: CASSEGQRSKLFF
d_call: .; j_call: TRBJ2-3; cdr3_length: 14; clone_size: .; v_call: TRBV29-1; cdr3_aa: CSVEVRQGTDTQYF
d_call: .; j_call: TRBJ2-1; cdr3_length: 16; clone_size: .; v_call: TRBV3-1/TRBV3-2; cdr3_aa: CASSQVSGVSYNEQFF
d_call: .; j_call: TRBJ1-4; cdr3_length: 14; clone_size: .; v_call: TRBV4-3; cdr3_aa: CASSQVWGDEKLFF
d_call: .; j_call: TRBJ2-7; cdr3_length: 15; clone_size: .; v_call: TRBV28; cdr3_aa: CASIERTSKPYEQYF
d_call: .; j_call: TRBJ2-5; cdr3_length: 13; clone_size: .; v_call: TRBV11-3; cdr3_aa: CASSGMPQETQYF
d_call: .; j_call: TRBJ1-1; cdr3_length: 14; clone_size: .; v_call: TRBV28; cdr3_aa: CASSRPLMNTEAFF
d_call: .; j_call: TRBJ2-7; cdr3_length: 16; clone_size: .; v_call: TRBV10-3; cdr3_aa: CAISGGRSGATYEQYF
d_call: .; j_call: TRBJ2-7; cdr3_length: 15; clone_size: .; v_call: TRBV21-1; cdr3_aa: CASSKDGCGHDEQYF
d_call: .; j_call: TRBJ1-6; cdr3_length: 12; clone_size: once; v_call: TRBV6-6; cdr3_aa: CASTTGNSPLHF
d_call: .; j_call: TRBJ2-5; cdr3_length: 14; clone_size: once; v_call: TRBV7-2; cdr3_aa: CASSFRPGGETQYF
d_call: TRBD2; j_call: TRBJ2-7; cdr3_length: 14; clone_size: .; v_call: TRBV5-4; cdr3_aa: CASSLAGPGGEQYF
d_call: .; j_call: TRBJ1-3; cdr3_length: 13; clone_size: .; v_call: TRBV30; cdr3_aa: CAWSLFSGNTIYF
d_call: .; j_call: TRBJ1-5; cdr3_length: 12; clone_size: .; v_call: TRBV28; cdr3_aa: CASDGVSQPQHF
d_call: .; j_call: TRBJ1-3; cdr3_length: 15; clone_size: few; v_call: TRBV19; cdr3_aa: CATGAGMRAGNTIYF
d_call: .; j_call: TRBJ2-2; cdr3_length: 12; clone_size: .; v_call: TRBV5-4; cdr3_aa: CASSLVAGELFF
d_call: .; j_call: TRBJ2-1; cdr3_length: 15; clone_size: medium-sized; v_call: TRBV7-2; cdr3_aa: CASSIGVGPYNEQFF
d_call: .; j_call: TRBJ1-1; cdr3_length: 13; clone_size: .; v_call: TRBV28; cdr3_aa: CASSFDKNTEAFF
d_call: .; j_call: TRBJ2-3; cdr3_length: 11; clone_size: once; v_call: TRBV7-2; cdr3_aa: CASSLVDTQYF
d_call: .; j_call: TRBJ1-6; cdr3_length: 16; clone_size: few; v_call: TRBV28; cdr3_aa: CASSLAGTIYNSPLHF
d_call: .; j_call: TRBJ2-3; cdr3_length: 15; clone_size: .; v_call: TRBV25-1; cdr3_aa: CASSPPGEEGDTQYF
d_call: TRBD1; j_call: TRBJ2-5; cdr3_length: 15; clone_size: once; v_call: TRBV9; cdr3_aa: CASSVDRGQQETQYF
d_call: .; j_call: TRBJ2-7; cdr3_length: 12; clone_size: .; v_call: TRBV5-1; cdr3_aa: CASSLPAGEQYF
d_call: .; j_call: TRBJ1-6; cdr3_length: 15; clone_size: .; v_call: TRBV19; cdr3_aa: CASSIFGEGHSPLHF
d_call: .; j_call: TRBJ1-5; cdr3_length: 14; clone_size: .; v_call: TRBV28; cdr3_aa: CASSSIYSNQPQHF
d_call: .; j_call: TRBJ1-1; cdr3_length: 14; clone_size: .; v_call: TRBV14; cdr3_aa: CASSQRRGNTEAFF
d_call: .; j_call: TRBJ2-7; cdr3_length: 12; clone_size: .; v_call: TRBV7-9; cdr3_aa: CASSFFSSEQYF
d_call: .; j_call: TRBJ2-2; cdr3_length: 12; clone_size: few; v_call: TRBV24-1; cdr3_aa: CATSVHTGELFF
d_call: .; j_call: TRBJ2-5; cdr3_length: 15; clone_size: .; v_call: TRBV5-1; cdr3_aa: CASSLAQGWGETQYF
d_call: .; j_call: TRBJ1-1; cdr3_length: 13; clone_size: .; v_call: TRBV11-2; cdr3_aa: CASSLQANTEAFF